These T cell receptor beta chains were read from a single sample in a study of CD8 T cells in ankylosing spondylitis. Via MiXCR, TCRdb re-called the 5' RACE reads, giving one row per CDR3 protein. Of some 130,000 distinct CDR3 sequences listed, 6% to 8% were seen once; the top ten hold 9.5% to 15%. Sample: blood, either unsorted or a sorted T cell fraction (not recorded which). The receptors come from a female donor with ankylosing spondylitis or in good health (not recorded which). CDR3s include the opening cysteine and the closing phenylalanine or tryptophan. The D gene is left open where the match is weak. The listing skips clone size in some rows; elsewhere it reads once, few, many or a size class.

d_call j_call v_call clone_size cdr3_aa cdr3_nt
NA TRBJ2-5 TRBV29-1 many CSVNAGWEYQETQYF TGCAGCGTCAACGCGGGTTGGGAGTACCAAGAGACCCAGTACTTC
TRBD2 TRBJ2-3 TRBV19 NA CASSPGAGGVDTQYF TGTGCCAGTTCTCCGGGAGCGGGGGGAGTAGATACGCAGTATTTT
NA TRBJ2-7 TRBV6-1 many CASRNQGGAPREQYF TGTGCCAGCAGAAACCAGGGGGGGGCTCCACGCGAGCAGTACTTC
TRBD1 TRBJ1-1 TRBV6-4 many CASSRPGTGFEAPSLNTEAFF TGTGCCAGCAGCCGTCCCGGGACAGGGTTTGAGGCCCCGTCCCTGAACACTGAAGCTTTCTTT
TRBD1 TRBJ2-4 TRBV12-3/TRBV12-4 many CASRPGGFGKNIQYF TGTGCCAGCAGACCAGGGGGTTTCGGCAAAAACATTCAGTACTTC
TRBD1 TRBJ2-4 TRBV12-3/TRBV12-4 NA CASSNGTGRYNQYF TGTGCCAGCAGCAACGGGACAGGCAGATACAATCAATACTTC
NA TRBJ1-2 TRBV6-1 many CASSLVFDTPYGYTF TGTGCCAGCAGCCTGGTCTTTGACACCCCCTATGGCTACACCTTC
NA TRBJ2-7 TRBV6-1 NA CASLGGSYEQYF TGTGCCAGCCTGGGGGGTTCCTACGAGCAGTACTTC
NA TRBJ1-6 TRBV27 many CASSRGSMRGSPLHF TGTGCCAGCAGTCGAGGGAGTATGCGTGGTTCACCCCTCCACTTT
NA TRBJ1-1 TRBV5-1 many CASSTEAGVYTEAFF TGCGCCAGCAGCACGGAGGCAGGGGTCTACACTGAAGCTTTCTTT
TRBD1 TRBJ2-1 TRBV29-1 many CSVHGQGSFGEQFF TGCAGCGTTCACGGACAGGGCAGTTTCGGTGAGCAGTTCTTC
TRBD1 TRBJ1-1 TRBV29-1 many CSVRGPVNTEAFF TGCAGCGTAAGGGGGCCGGTGAACACTGAAGCTTTCTTT
NA TRBJ2-3 TRBV20-1 few CSAPDMISTDTQYF TGCAGTGCCCCGGACATGATCAGCACAGATACGCAGTATTTT
NA TRBJ1-5 TRBV21-1 few CARARTGSNQPQHF TGTGCCAGAGCCCGGACAGGCAGCAATCAGCCCCAGCATTTT
NA TRBJ2-3 TRBV5-1 many CASSLGQAPADTQYF TGCGCCAGCAGCTTGGGACAGGCCCCCGCAGATACGCAGTATTTT
TRBD1 TRBJ2-5 TRBV5-1 many CASSRDSSYQETQYF TGCGCCAGCAGCCGGGACAGCTCGTACCAAGAGACCCAGTACTTC
NA TRBJ1-4 TRBV3-1 many CASSQEKGNGEKLFF TGTGCCAGCAGCCAAGAAAAAGGCAATGGTGAAAAACTGTTTTTT
NA TRBJ2-4 TRBV4-1 many CASSQDPLTGKRKYF TGCGCCAGCAGCCAAGATCCCCTGACCGGCAAAAGAAAGTACTTC
NA TRBJ2-5 TRBV7-7 many CASSLMGSETQYF TGTGCTAGCAGCTTAATGGGATCGGAGACCCAGTACTTC
TRBD1 TRBJ1-1 TRBV18 many CASSLDRDTLRFF TGTGCCAGCTCCCTCGACAGGGACACACTGAGGTTCTTT
NA TRBJ2-7 TRBV12-3/TRBV12-4 many CASRSGTADREQYF TGTGCCAGCAGGTCTGGGACGGCTGACAGGGAGCAGTACTTC
TRBD1 TRBJ1-5 TRBV7-2 NA CASSLDRGFNQPQHF TGTGCCAGCAGCTTAGACAGGGGGTTCAATCAGCCCCAGCATTTT
TRBD1 TRBJ1-4 TRBV6-1 many CASSLDRGTNEKLFF TGTGCCAGCAGCCTTGACAGGGGAACTAATGAAAAACTGTTTTTT
NA TRBJ1-5 TRBV9 many CASSVVLGNGQPQHF TGTGCCAGCAGCGTAGTTTTAGGGAATGGTCAGCCCCAGCATTTT
NA TRBJ1-1 TRBV12-3/TRBV12-4 many CASTASGWDNTEAFF TGTGCCAGCACCGCCTCAGGGTGGGACAACACTGAAGCTTTCTTT
TRBD1 TRBJ2-4 TRBV7-9 NA CASSLIPRDRNIQYF TGTGCCAGCAGCTTAATTCCCCGGGACAGGAACATTCAGTACTTC
TRBD2 TRBJ2-3 TRBV28 many CASSFPSGGGPDTQYF TGTGCCAGCAGTTTCCCTAGCGGGGGGGGGCCAGATACGCAGTATTTT
NA TRBJ2-4 TRBV9 many CASSVGIRGDKNIQYF TGTGCCAGCAGCGTAGGTATCAGGGGTGACAAAAACATTCAGTACTTC
NA TRBJ2-5 TRBV5-1 many CASSLGGGTQYF TGCGCCAGCAGCTTGGGAGGGGGGACCCAGTACTTC
TRBD1 TRBJ1-1 TRBV7-9 many CASSLEGQGVNTEAFF TGTGCCAGCAGCTTAGAGGGACAGGGGGTGAACACTGAAGCTTTCTTT
TRBD1 TRBJ1-5 TRBV12-3/TRBV12-4 many CASSPDRGFQPQHF TGTGCCAGCAGCCCGGACAGGGGGTTTCAGCCCCAGCATTTT
TRBD1 TRBJ2-1 TRBV5-1 many CASSSSQGNEQFF TGCGCCAGCAGCTCATCACAGGGGAATGAGCAGTTCTTC